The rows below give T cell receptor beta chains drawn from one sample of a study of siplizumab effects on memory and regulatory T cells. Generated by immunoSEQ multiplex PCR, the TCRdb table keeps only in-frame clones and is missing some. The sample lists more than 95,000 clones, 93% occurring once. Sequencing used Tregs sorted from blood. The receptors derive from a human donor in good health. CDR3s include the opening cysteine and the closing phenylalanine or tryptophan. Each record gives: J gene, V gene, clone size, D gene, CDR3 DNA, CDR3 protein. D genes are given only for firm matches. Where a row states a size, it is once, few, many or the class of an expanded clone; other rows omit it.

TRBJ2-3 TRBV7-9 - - TGTGCCAGCAGTCGAGGGATCGCAGATACGCAGTATTTT CASSRGIADTQYF
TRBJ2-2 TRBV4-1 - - TGCGCCAGCAGCCAACCTGTGTCCGGGGAGCTGTTTTTT CASSQPVSGELFF
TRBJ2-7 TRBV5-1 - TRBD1 TGCGCCAGCAGCTTGGGCAGGGGGCGTTACGAGCAGTACTTC CASSLGRGRYEQYF
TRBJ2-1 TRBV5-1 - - TGCGCCAGCAAGACTAGTAACCGTGAGCAGTTCTTC CASKTSNREQFF
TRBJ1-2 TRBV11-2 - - TGTGCCAGCAGCTGGGACGGCCTTGGGGGCTATGGCTACACCTTC CASSWDGLGGYGYTF
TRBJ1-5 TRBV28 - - TGTGCCAGCAGGACCGACGGGGCGTTTCAGCCCCAGCATTTT CASRTDGAFQPQHF
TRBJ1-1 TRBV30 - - TGTGCCTGGAGTGTACAAACCCGACAGATGGCTGAAGCTTTCTTT CAWSVQTRQMAEAFF
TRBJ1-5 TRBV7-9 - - TGTGCCAGCAGCTCCGCGGGGAATCAGCCCCAGCATTTT CASSSAGNQPQHF
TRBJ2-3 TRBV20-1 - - TGCAGTGCTTGGAGAGATACGCAGTATTTT CSAWRDTQYF
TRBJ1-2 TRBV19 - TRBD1 TGTGCCAGTAGGAGGACAGGGAGGGAGGATGGCTACACCTTC CASRRTGREDGYTF
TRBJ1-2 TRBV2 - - TGTGCCAGCAGACCTTCGACAGGACCTTATGGCTACACCTTC CASRPSTGPYGYTF
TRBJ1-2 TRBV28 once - TGTGCCAGCAGTCCCGGACGGGTGAACTATGGCTACACCTTC CASSPGRVNYGYTF
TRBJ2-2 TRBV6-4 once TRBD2 TGTGCCAGCAGGACTAGCGGGGGGACAACCGGGGAGCTGTTTTTT CASRTSGGTTGELFF
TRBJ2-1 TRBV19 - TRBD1 TGTGCCAGTAAGGGACAGCTCCTAACCTACAATGAGCAGTTCTTC CASKGQLLTYNEQFF
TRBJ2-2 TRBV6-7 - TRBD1 TGTGCCAGCCTTCGAGGGGGCTTACGTACCGGGGAGCTGTTTTTT CASLRGGLRTGELFF
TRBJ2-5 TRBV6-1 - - TGTGCCAGCAGTGAAATTTCCCCGGGGATTGAGACCCAGTACTTC CASSEISPGIETQYF
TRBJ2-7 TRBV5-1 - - TGCGCCAGCAGCCCCGAGGTAGCGGCTACCTACGAGCAGTACTTC CASSPEVAATYEQYF
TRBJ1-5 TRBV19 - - TGTGCCAGTAGCCCGACGAACCGGGAAAATCAGCCCCAGCATTTT CASSPTNRENQPQHF
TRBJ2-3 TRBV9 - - TGTGCCAGCAGCGTAGAGAATTCGGCAGATACGCAGTATTTT CASSVENSADTQYF
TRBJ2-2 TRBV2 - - TGTGCCGAAGGGCGGGGCCCGAACACCGGGGAGCTGTTTTTT CAEGRGPNTGELFF
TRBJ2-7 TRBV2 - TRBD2 TGTGCCAGCCTTTGGCCGGGGGGGCTCTACGAGCAGTACTTC CASLWPGGLYEQYF
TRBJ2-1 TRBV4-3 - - TGCGCCAGCAGCCAGGATTCGGGACACCGCTACAATGAGCAGTTCTTC CASSQDSGHRYNEQFF
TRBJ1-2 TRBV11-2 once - TGTGCCAGCAGCTACGACGGCACCAGAGGCTACACCTTC CASSYDGTRGYTF
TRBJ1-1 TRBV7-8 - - TGTGCCAGCAGCTTAGCGCTGACAGCGAACACTGAAGCTTTCTTT CASSLALTANTEAFF
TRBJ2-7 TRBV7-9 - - TGTGCCAGCAGCTTCCGGGGGGCCATGGGTTACGAGCAGTACTTC CASSFRGAMGYEQYF